This T cell receptor (beta chain) comes out of a study of read filtering for tumor transcriptome and immune sequencing. Study as a whole: Among patients, 17 were male and about 15 female, aged about 40 to 90 (mean about 66).

Study outcomes and limitations: Single-read clonotypes: roughly 80% of IR-seq clonotypes (around 3.6% of reads), more than 70% of RNA-seq clonotypes (less than 50% of reads).

The library was built from about 370 ng RNA with molecular barcoded adaptors for alpha/delta and beta/gamma chains. TCRdb ran MiXCR on the reads and lists one entry per CDR3 protein. The data contain roughly 25,000 distinct CDR3 sequences, approximately 22% of them singletons. Trimming removed 0 bases from V and 1 base from J, with 10 bases in between. This CDR3 comprises 14 residues. The germline gives CDR1 DFQATT, CDR2 SNEGSKA (reference sequence). At least ten counts were recorded for this clonotype. The antigen is unknown. Specimen: a population of CD138-negative cells sorted from bone marrow. The TCR comes from a donor at least 40 years old with multiple myeloma. V and J are TRBV20-1 and TRBJ2-7; unclear D gene. The CDR3: CSARDSRSSYEQYF. The CDR3 DNA is TGCAGTGCTAGAGATTCGAGGAGTTCCTACGAGCAGTACTTC.